The source of this T cell receptor (beta chain) is a study of T-cell reconstitution after alpha-beta-depleted transplantation in children. Notes on the study in general: Diversity and T-cell counts at one year after transplant derived mostly from new T cells.

This clonotype was seen a few times. What it binds is not known. During its preparation, the TCRbeta library received unique molecular identifiers. TCRdb called the PCR reads again in MiXCR, with one record for every CDR3 protein. The sample includes about 400,000 distinct CDR3 sequences, 15% to 20% of them seen just once. The receptor was derived from a boy younger than two who had a stem cell transplant for Wiskott-Aldrich syndrome, so the T cells may come from the graft donor. Sequenced material: PBMCs, mostly from graft donor cells, taken 360 days after TCRalphabeta/CD19-depleted stem cell transplant.

The CDR3 DNA is TGTGCCAGCAGCCCTTCCGGGACTAGCGGGGGGCGTTACGAGCAGTACTTC. This codes for CASSPSGTSGGRYEQYF. The rearrangement joins TRBV7-9 to TRBJ2-7, with 15 nucleotides matching TRBD2. From germline, CDR1 is SEHNR and CDR2 FQNEAQ (reference sequence). V lost 5 bases and J lost 4; bases outside the gene matches: 9. The CDR3 runs to 17 residues.